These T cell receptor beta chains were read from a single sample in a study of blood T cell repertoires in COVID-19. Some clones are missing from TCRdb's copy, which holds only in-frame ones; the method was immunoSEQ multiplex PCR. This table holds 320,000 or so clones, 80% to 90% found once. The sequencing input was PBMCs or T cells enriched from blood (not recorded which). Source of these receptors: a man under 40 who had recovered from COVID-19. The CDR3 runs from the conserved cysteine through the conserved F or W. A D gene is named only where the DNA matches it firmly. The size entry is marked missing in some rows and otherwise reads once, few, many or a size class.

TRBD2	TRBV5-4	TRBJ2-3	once	TGTGCCAGCAGCTTGGAGGGACTAGCGGGCACAGATACGCAGTATTTT	CASSLEGLAGTDTQYF
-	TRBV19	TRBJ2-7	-	TGTGCCAGCGAGGCGGGGCCTTCCTACGAGCAGTACTTC	CASEAGPSYEQYF
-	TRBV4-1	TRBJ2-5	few	TGCGCCAGCAGCCCCGGGACTGAAGAGACCCAGTACTTC	CASSPGTEETQYF
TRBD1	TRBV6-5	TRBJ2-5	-	TGTGCCAGCACCCCCGGGACAGGGCTCTCAGAGACCCAGTACTTC	CASTPGTGLSETQYF
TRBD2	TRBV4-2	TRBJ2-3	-	TGTGCCAGCAGCCAACCGCAAGAGACTAGCGGGGCCCACACAGATACGCAGTATTTT	CASSQPQETSGAHTDTQYF
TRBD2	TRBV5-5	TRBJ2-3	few	TGTGCCAGCAGCGCGAAGGGACTAGCTATCACAGATACGCAGTATTTT	CASSAKGLAITDTQYF
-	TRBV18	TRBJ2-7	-	TGTGCCAGCTCACCACAACAGTACGAGCAGTACTTC	CASSPQQYEQYF
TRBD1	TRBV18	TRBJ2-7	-	TGTGCCAGCTCACCTATCTCTCAGGGGGCCACCTACGAGCAGTACTTC	CASSPISQGATYEQYF
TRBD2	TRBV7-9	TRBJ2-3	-	TGTGCCAGCAGCCCAGATAGCGGGGGGTTAACAGATACGCAGTATTTT	CASSPDSGGLTDTQYF
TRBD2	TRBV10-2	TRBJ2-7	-	TGCGCCGAAAAGACTATAGCGGGGGCCCAATCCTCCTACGAGCAGTACTTC	CAEKTIAGAQSSYEQYF
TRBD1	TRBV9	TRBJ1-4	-	TGTGCCAGCAGCGGGGACAGGATAAATGAAAAACTGTTTTTT	CASSGDRINEKLFF
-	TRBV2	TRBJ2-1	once	TGTGCCAGCAGGAGAGGCATGATCAATGAGCAGTTCTTC	CASRRGMINEQFF
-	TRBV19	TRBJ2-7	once	TGTGCCAGTAGGGCGACTGGCCTCTACGAGCAGTACTTC	CASRATGLYEQYF
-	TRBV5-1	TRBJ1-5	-	TGCGCCACTAGCAGGTCCGTGTTGGGCAATCAGCCCCAGCATTTT	CATSRSVLGNQPQHF
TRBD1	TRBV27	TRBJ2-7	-	TGTGCCAGCGGGTATAACAGGGGCGAGCAGTACTTC	CASGYNRGEQYF
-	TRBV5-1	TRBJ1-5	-	TGCGCCAGCAGCTTGGAGGGAGGGAATCAGCCCCAGCATTTT	CASSLEGGNQPQHF
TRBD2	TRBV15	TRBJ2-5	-	TGTGCCACGCGGGGGGACTCATACCAAGAGACCCAGTACTTC	CATRGDSYQETQYF
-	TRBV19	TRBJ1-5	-	TGTGCCAGTAGTATACAGGGGAGGGGCAATCAGCCCCAGCATTTT	CASSIQGRGNQPQHF
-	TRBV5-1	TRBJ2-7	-	TGCGCCAGCAGCTTGGACAGGGCGGTCGAGCAGTACTTC	CASSLDRAVEQYF
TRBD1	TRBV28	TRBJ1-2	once	TGTGCCAGCACCTTACAGGGGGCGGACTATGGCTACACCTTC	CASTLQGADYGYTF
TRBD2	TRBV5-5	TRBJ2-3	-	TGTGCCAGCAGCTCCGGGATAGCGGGGCTTAATACGCAGTATTTT	CASSSGIAGLNTQYF
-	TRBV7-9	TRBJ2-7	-	TGTGCCAGCAGCCAGGTCGCGTACGAGCAGTACTTC	CASSQVAYEQYF
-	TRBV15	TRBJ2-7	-	TGTGCCACCAGCAGGCCGGGCTACGAGCAGTACTTC	CATSRPGYEQYF